These 3 T cell receptor beta chains came from one sample sequenced in a study of CD8+ T cells in alopecia areata. Treatment defined: oral pan-JAK inhibitor, 5-10 mg twice daily. It was cDNA, reverse transcribed from extracted RNA, that served as the sequencing template. Repertoires were generated with immunoSEQ multiplex PCR, while TCRdb's copy carries only in-frame clones and drops some. The sample carries 150,000 to 200,000 clones, roughly 60% recorded once. The input for sequencing was CD4+ T cells sorted from blood, taken at week 24, from a patient treated with tofacitinib. The receptors shown here come from a human donor with alopecia areata.

The chain uses TRBV5-1 and TRBJ1-2, with D possibly matching TRBD1 (5 bases). Germline CDR1 and CDR2: SGHRS and YFSETQ. The CDR3 runs to 15 residues. V dropped 4 bases and J dropped 2 bases, with 15 bases sitting between them. CDR3 protein: CASSRVGTENYGYTF. The CDR3 DNA sequence: TGCGCCAGCAGCCGAGTAGGGACGGAGAACTATGGCTACACCTTC.

The chain combines TRBV4-3 with TRBJ2-3; weak D call: TRBD2 (5 bases). Trimming cost V 1 base and J 5 bases, with 7 bases left between them. Germline V gives CDR1 LGHNA, CDR2 YSLEER. There are 13 residues in the CDR3. As DNA, the CDR3 is TGCGCCAGCAGCCAAGGCGAGGGAGATACGCAGTATTTT. Protein sequence: CASSQGEGDTQYF.

The J gene is TRBJ1-1, the V gene TRBV29-1; D gene ambiguous. CDR3 length equals 13 residues. Per the germline V gene, CDR1 is SQVTM and CDR2 is ANQGSEA. The V and J ends lost 4 bases and 1 base respectively, with 10 bases between them. Here the CDR3 DNA reads TGCAGCGTTGTGGGCGGAAAGAACACTGAAGCTTTCTTT. This codes for CSVVGGKNTEAFF.